A single TCR beta chain is shown here with its context. In the study's own analysis: Estimation of nucleated cell counts was performed using reference gene primer amplification. TCRdb keeps only in-frame clones here, not all; method: immunoSEQ multiplex PCR. From that table come the V and J calls and clone size; the DNA was used to work out D and trimming. The sample records 65,000 to 85,000 clones, around 80% being singletons. Trimming at V came to 3 bases and at J to 8 bases, leaving 10 bases not matched to a gene. CDR1 is KGHSH and CDR2 is LQKENI in the germline V gene. This CDR3 region has 16 residues. This entry is derived from a study of blood T cell repertoires in COVID-19. Study-wide context: COVID-19 samples from acute and convalescent phases originated in the United States, Italy and Spain. T cells, B-cell-depleted T cells, or PBMCs provided the cDNA or gDNA that served as material.

The sequenced sample consisted of peripheral blood. The chain uses TRBV18 and TRBJ1-4, with TRBD1 identical over 9 bases. The sequence came from a woman aged 60 to 75 with acute or convalescent COVID-19. In nucleotides, the CDR3 is TGTGCCAGCTCACCGACACAGGGGGCGGCTTGGGAAAAACTGTTTTTT. Amino acid sequence: CASSPTQGAAWEKLFF.